These T cell receptor beta chains were read from a single sample in a study of beta chain features in type 1 diabetes. Using immunoSEQ multiplex PCR, the repertoire was profiled, and TCRdb retains in-frame clones only, with some absent. Of roughly 300,000 clones listed, 13% to 15% are singletons. The sample was naive CD4+ T cells from blood. These receptors were collected from a man aged 25 to 40 with type 1 diabetes. Both conserved end residues are part of each CDR3. Each record gives: clone size, D gene, V gene, J gene, CDR3 DNA, CDR3 protein. A D gene is named only where the DNA matches it firmly. Clone size appears in some rows only: once, few, many, or a class for an expanded clone.

>NA|TRBD1|TRBV19|TRBJ1-2
TGTGCCAGTTTGGACAGGCGTGGTGGGTCTCATGGCTACACCTTC
CASLDRRGGSHGYTF
>few|TRBD2|TRBV18|TRBJ2-7
TGTGCCAGCTCACCAAATAGCGGGATCTTCTGGGAGCAGTACTTC
CASSPNSGIFWEQYF
>NA|NA|TRBV19|TRBJ2-3
TGTGCCAGTAGTAAAGGGCGGCGACAGAGCCTTCGAGATACGCAGTATTTT
CASSKGRRQSLRDTQYF
>NA|NA|TRBV11-2|TRBJ1-1
TGTGCCAGCAGCTTAGCCGGACAGATGAACACTGAAGCTTTCTTT
CASSLAGQMNTEAFF
>NA|NA|TRBV6-5|TRBJ1-1
TGTGCCAGCAGTTACTTACAGACGAACACTGAAGCTTTCTTT
CASSYLQTNTEAFF
>few|TRBD1|TRBV18|TRBJ2-5
TGTGCCAGCTCGTCCTACGGGACAGAAAGACAAGAGACCCAGTACTTC
CASSSYGTERQETQYF
>NA|TRBD1|TRBV7-9|TRBJ2-1
TGTGCCAGCAGCCTGGATAGGGGGCGCCGGATCGATGAGCAGTTCTTC
CASSLDRGRRIDEQFF
>NA|NA|TRBV29-1|TRBJ2-5
TGCAGCGTTGACCTAGTCCAAGAGACCCAGTACTTC
CSVDLVQETQYF
>NA|NA|TRBV28|TRBJ1-2
TGTGCCAGCAGTTTGTCGGGGGTCTATGGCTACACCTTC
CASSLSGVYGYTF
>NA|NA|TRBV7-2|TRBJ2-1
TGTGCCAGCAGCTCTTACAGGGTCAATGAGCAGTTCTTC
CASSSYRVNEQFF
>NA|NA|TRBV13|TRBJ2-5
TGTGCCAGCAGCTTTCTCGAGGGTGAGGAGACCCAGTACTTC
CASSFLEGEETQYF
>few|TRBD2|TRBV4-3|TRBJ2-1
TGCGCCAGCAGCCTTAATCAGCGGGGGTCCTACAATGAGCAGTTCTTC
CASSLNQRGSYNEQFF
>NA|TRBD1|TRBV2|TRBJ2-7
TGTGCCAGCAGTGAAGCCCGGACAGGGGAGCAGTACTTC
CASSEARTGEQYF
>few|NA|TRBV9|TRBJ2-1
TGTGCCAGCAGCGTATCAGGGGATTCCTACAATGAGCAGTTCTTC
CASSVSGDSYNEQFF
>few|TRBD1|TRBV18|TRBJ1-2
TGTGCCAGCTCACCCCCGGGACAGAGCCTTAACTATGGCTACACCTTC
CASSPPGQSLNYGYTF
>few|NA|TRBV27|TRBJ1-1
TGTGCCAGCAGCCATAAGGGAGGGATCACTGAAGCTTTCTTT
CASSHKGGITEAFF
>few|NA|TRBV5-5|TRBJ2-1
TGTGCCAGCATCTACCTGCGGAAGGGGATCTACAATGAGCAGTTCTTC
CASIYLRKGIYNEQFF
>few|NA|TRBV7-8|TRBJ2-1
TGTGCCAGCAGCCCTGGGACTCTGACTTTCTTC
CASSPGTLTFF
>few|NA|TRBV11-3|TRBJ2-2
TGTGCCAGCAGCTTAGCGAGGAACACCGGGGAGCTGTTTTTT
CASSLARNTGELFF
>NA|TRBD2|TRBV7-9|TRBJ2-1
TGTGCCACCCTAGCGGGAGGGCCTGGTGAGCAGTTCTTC
CATLAGGPGEQFF
>NA|NA|TRBV2|TRBJ1-5
TGTGCCAGCAGAAGCCTGAATCAGCCCCAGCATTTT
CASRSLNQPQHF
>few|NA|TRBV4-2|TRBJ2-1
TGTGCCAGCAGCCAAGAGGGATGGGAGAGGGAGCAGTTCTTC
CASSQEGWEREQFF
>NA|TRBD1|TRBV19|TRBJ1-1
TGTGCCAGTGCCAGGGGGATGAACACTGAAGCTTTCTTT
CASARGMNTEAFF
>few|NA|TRBV9|TRBJ2-5
TGTGCCAGCAGCGTAGTTGGTGGAGGGCCCGAGACCCAGTACTTC
CASSVVGGGPETQYF
>few|NA|TRBV18|TRBJ2-2
TGTGCCAGCTCACCTGCGGGATGGAGTGCCGGGGAGCTGTTTTTT
CASSPAGWSAGELFF
>NA|TRBD1|TRBV5-1|TRBJ1-2
TGCGCCAGCAGCTCGTTTCTACAGGGGTACGGCTACACCTTC
CASSSFLQGYGYTF
>NA|NA|TRBV7-2|TRBJ2-1
TGTGCCAGCAGCCTAGGACGCGGGCGGGAGTTCTTC
CASSLGRGREFF
>NA|TRBD1|TRBV27|TRBJ2-2
TGTGCCAGCAGAACCGGGACAGGGGTCCCCGGGGAGCTGTTTTTT
CASRTGTGVPGELFF
>NA|TRBD1|TRBV5-1|TRBJ1-1
TGCGCCAGCACCAGGACAGGGAACACTGAAGCTTTCTTT
CASTRTGNTEAFF
>few|NA|TRBV7-2|TRBJ1-5
TGTGCCAGCAGCTTAAGTTCAGGGTACCATCAGCCCCAGCATTTT
CASSLSSGYHQPQHF
>once|TRBD2|TRBV2|TRBJ2-7
TGTGCCAGCAGGGCTCTAGCGGGAGGTTTCGCCTACGAGCAGTACTTC
CASRALAGGFAYEQYF
>few|TRBD2|TRBV7-2|TRBJ2-1
TGCGCCAGCAGCCAAGATTGGACTAGCGGGAGTAGCTCCTACAATGAGCAGTTCTTC
CASSQDWTSGSSSYNEQFF
>NA|NA|TRBV5-1|TRBJ2-1
TGCGCCAGCAGCTCAGAAATCCGGGATAAGCAGTTCTTC
CASSSEIRDKQFF
>few|TRBD2|TRBV28|TRBJ2-6
TGTGCCAGCAAGGGAGGGAGCTCTGGGGCCAACGTCCTGACTTTC
CASKGGSSGANVLTF
>few|NA|TRBV10-3|TRBJ2-1
TGTGCCATCAGTGAGCCTTATGAGGCGCTTGGGCAGTTCTTC
CAISEPYEALGQFF
>NA|TRBD2|TRBV19|TRBJ2-2
TGTGCCAGTACCCCTGCCCTAGCGGGAGGGGTTAAGGTGGGGGAGCTGTTTTTT
CASTPALAGGVKVGELFF
>NA|NA|TRBV29-1|TRBJ2-7
TGCAGCGCCGCATGGGGGCGGAACTCCTACGAGCAGTACTTC
CSAAWGRNSYEQYF
>NA|NA|TRBV15|TRBJ2-5
TGTGCCACCAGCAGAGCCAGACAAGAGACCCAGTACTTC
CATSRARQETQYF
>few|TRBD1|TRBV28|TRBJ2-1
TGTGCCAGCAGTCGAACGCTGGGACAGTTCGGGGAGCAGTTCTTC
CASSRTLGQFGEQFF
>once|TRBD1|TRBV6-5|TRBJ1-5
TGTGCCAGCAGTCGACAGGGGAATAATCAGCCCCAGCATTTT
CASSRQGNNQPQHF
>NA|TRBD2|TRBV18|TRBJ2-7
TGTGCCAGCTCAGGCGGGACTAGCGGGGCTTACGAGCAGTACTTC
CASSGGTSGAYEQYF
>NA|NA|TRBV30|TRBJ2-4
TGTGCCTGTAAACCCCAGGGGGCCAAAAACATTCAGTACTTC
CACKPQGAKNIQYF
>few|NA|TRBV15|TRBJ1-1
TGTGCCACCAGCAGGGGGAGTATAACTGAAGCTTTCTTT
CATSRGSITEAFF
>few|TRBD2|TRBV5-1|TRBJ2-1
TGCGCCAGCAGCGCCGGACTAGCGGGAGTAAATGAGCAGTTCTTC
CASSAGLAGVNEQFF
>NA|NA|TRBV25-1|TRBJ1-5
TGTGCCAGCAGTGGCGACGGCGGTCAGCCCCAGCATTTT
CASSGDGGQPQHF
>few|NA|TRBV5-4|TRBJ2-1
TGTGCCAGCAGCTTGGGTCCGGGAAGCAATGAGCAGTTCTTC
CASSLGPGSNEQFF
>NA|NA|TRBV5-1|TRBJ2-7
TGCGCCTCCCATAGCGGAACCTACGAGCAGTACTTC
CASHSGTYEQYF
>few|NA|TRBV10-3|TRBJ1-2
TGTGCCATCAGTGAGTTCCAGGGGAACTATGGCTACACCTTC
CAISEFQGNYGYTF
>NA|TRBD1|TRBV4-2|TRBJ2-7
TGTGCCAGCAGCCAAGCTTTACAGGGGGTTTACGAGCAGTACTTC
CASSQALQGVYEQYF